The T cell receptor (beta chain) under discussion was sequenced for a study of T cell changes during pregnancy in multiple sclerosis. Libraries were prepared by immunoSEQ multiplex PCR; TCRdb keeps only in-frame clonotypes and omits some of them. The table records roughly 90,000 clones, approximately 95% of them present only once. This clone is a singleton in its sample. The germline V gene encodes CDR1 SGHRS and CDR2 YFSETQ. The CDR3 is 14 amino acids. Trimming cost V 5 bases and J 1 base; bases outside gene matches: 2. This clonotype was obtained from a female donor with multiple sclerosis, enrolled in a pregnancy study. The chain links TRBV5-1 to TRBJ2-5; TRBD2 matches at 10 bases. The sequences come from peripheral blood, collected in the first trimester of pregnancy. The CDR3 is CASSSGGPQETQYF. In DNA, the CDR3 is TGCGCCAGCAGTAGCGGGGGGCCCCAAGAGACCCAGTACTTC.